This entry is about one T cell receptor beta chain. The sample holds many counts of this clonotype. No antigen is known for it. The sample holds no much larger clone one base away, and base qualities are not on file. The junction carries 15 bases between V and J, which are trimmed by 5 bases and 7 bases respectively. The CDR3 spans 14 residues, from the cysteine through the phenylalanine. Only CDR3 DNA is held: 42 bases, read in frame from base 1. Via the germline V gene, CDR1 is MNHEY and CDR2 SVGEGT. The library was obtained by 5' RACE. Sequenced on a NextSeq 500. To allow correction of PCR and sequencing errors, the TCR library protocol tagged every TCR cDNA molecule with a unique molecular identifier. In the paper's pipeline: TCR identification, UMI-based error correction and CDR3 extraction were all carried out with Decombinator tools. TCRs above a frequency of 2 per 1,000, corresponding to the top 1% of the tumor frequency distribution, were defined as expanded. Rényi diversity was computed with the R vegan package after subsampling each repertoire 100 times to 5,000 TCRs. CDR3 similarity networks were constructed using string-kernel similarity of amino acid triplets, with links drawn between CDR3s whose pairwise similarity was above 0.82. TCRdb's own reprocessing of the public reads used fastp at Q25 and MiXCR and kept productive beta chains. Duplicate CDR3 protein sequences are folded into a single record with the most common DNA and genes. What appears here as the V and J calls and clone size reflects TCRdb's work, not the paper's. The sample includes about 23,000 distinct CDR3 sequences, with about 3.3% observed a single time. Together, the top ten hold 29% of the sample.

Taken with the paper, the label for time point translates to: sample taken at primary tumor resection. For TCR sequencing, whole RNA was extracted from tumor and nontumor lung tissue, or from cryopreserved PBMC samples, and no cell sorting was done. The donors were 65 to 90 patients from the lung TRACERx cohort who had early-stage, untreated non-small cell lung cancer. Only patients for whom sufficient RNA was available from at least two tumor regions were selected for TCR sequencing. The source of the sample is a study of spatial heterogeneity in lung cancer (dated by TCRdb to the late 2010s). Background for the entire study: More beta-chain than alpha-chain transcripts were consistently detected, likely reflecting higher beta-chain transcript abundance. The study linked features of the TCR repertoire to counts of nonsynonymous mutations, which were determined by whole-exome sequencing of tumor tissue. At surgery, 220 tumor regions, around 64 matched nontumor lung samples and 45 to 60 PBMC samples were TCR-sequenced for both alpha and beta chains. In non-small cell lung cancer, the study quantitatively compared TCR alpha and beta repertoires across several tumor regions, matched nontumor lung, and blood. In the raw uncorrected reads, each unique combination of TCR and UMI appeared more than ten times on average. Study-level results and caveats: Additional single-cell paired TCR alpha and beta sequencing was considered necessary to confirm, at a functional level, the hypothesis that regional TCRs recognize regional mutations. Ubiquitous expanded tumor TCRs were detected in blood more often at tumor resection than at routine follow-up.

The source was PBMCs, collected at surgery. The rearranged segments are TRBV6-2 or TRBV6-3 and TRBJ2-1; TRBD2 is a weak D gene call, 5 bases matching. The receptor's source is a female donor with early-stage non-small cell lung cancer. The nucleotide sequence is TGTGCCAGCAGTATAGGACTGGCTAGGAATGAGCAGTTCTTC. This encodes CASSIGLARNEQFF.